This entry lists 20 T cell receptor beta chains sequenced from one sample in a study of cytomegalovirus exposure and HLA in healthy donors. The study ran its PCR with 60 Vbeta and 13 Jbeta primers. The method was immunoSEQ multiplex PCR; TCRdb's version includes in-frame clones alone and lacks a portion of them. The listing contains about 55,000 clones. Sequences were obtained from PBMCs. All receptors derive from a man aged 50 to 59 in good health and CMV-seropositive.

The DNA of the CDR3 is TGTGCCAGCAGCTTCCTCGGGAGGACAGATACGCAGTATTTT. This gives the protein CASSFLGRTDTQYF. The chain couples TRBV7-9 to TRBJ2-3, with 7 nucleotides matching TRBD2. Per the germline V gene, CDR1 is SEHNR and CDR2 is FQNEAQ (reference sequence). CDR3 length: 14 residues. V lost 3 bases, J lost 3 bases, and 3 bases stayed unmatched.

The genes are TRBV6-5 and TRBJ2-1, with TRBD2 matching 10 bases. V gave up 6 bases and J gave up 5 bases; unmatched junction bases: 7. This CDR3 region has 15 residues. Germline loops: CDR1 MNHEY, CDR2 SVGAGI. The CDR3 nucleotides read TGTGCCAGCAGCATTGGGACTAGCGTCAACAATGAGCAGTTCTTC. Protein: CASSIGTSVNNEQFF.

The genes are TRBV9 and TRBJ2-7, with D uncertain. The CDR3 has 13 amino acids. Germline values: CDR1 SGDLS, CDR2 YYNGEE. V lost 0 bases, J lost 3 bases, and 7 bases lay in between. CDR3 region: CASSVAYGYEQYF. DNA of the CDR3: TGTGCCAGCAGCGTAGCGTACGGCTACGAGCAGTACTTC.

J is TRBJ1-5 and V is TRBV2; 10 nucleotides agree with TRBD1. CDR1 and CDR2 (germline): SNHLY, FYNNEI. The length of the CDR3 is 15 residues. V was pared by 4 bases and J by 1 base, with 1 base of the junction left unmatched. The DNA of the CDR3 is TGTGCCAGCAGTGGACAGGGGGCCAGCAATCAGCCCCAGCATTTT. Translated: CASSGQGASNQPQHF.

The V gene is TRBV19, the J gene TRBJ1-1, with D possibly being TRBD1 (5 bases). CDR1 is LNHDA and CDR2 is SQIVND in the germline V gene (reference sequence). Deletions cut 1 base from V and 6 bases from J, with 15 bases between. The CDR3 extends over 15 amino acids. Here the CDR3 DNA reads TGTGCCAGTAGTATAGGGGACTCCCGGGCGGCTGAAGCTTTCTTT. This encodes CASSIGDSRAAEAFF.

The chain is built from TRBV7-9 and TRBJ2-2, with D tentatively TRBD2 (5 bases). This CDR3 has 15 residues. The germline CDR1 and CDR2 sequences are SEHNR and FQNEAQ (reference sequence). Between the trimmed V and J ends, which lost 0 bases and 1 base, there was a span of 6 bases. CDR3 in DNA: TGTGCCAGCAGCTTAGCTAGCGTGAACACCGGGGAGCTGTTTTTT. It translates to CASSLASVNTGELFF.

The gene calls are TRBV30 and TRBJ1-1; TRBD1 might be the D (5 bases). In germline, CDR1 is GTSNPN, CDR2 SVGIG (reference sequence). V dropped 0 bases and J dropped 3 bases, with 20 bases sitting between them. The CDR3 loop spans 17 amino acids. CDR3 nucleotide sequence: TGTGCCTGGAGTGTACTGGGGCGTAGATTTCTGGACACTGAAGCTTTCTTT. It encodes CAWSVLGRRFLDTEAFF.

The chain's CDR3 is CASSIFRGSYGNTIYF. The CDR3 DNA reads as TGTGCCAGTAGTATTTTTCGGGGGTCGTATGGAAACACCATATATTTT. This rearrangement joins TRBV19 to TRBJ1-3, with D maybe TRBD1 (5 bases). CDR1 is LNHDA, CDR2 SQIVND, per germline (reference sequence). This CDR3 is built from 16 residues. V was cut by 3 bases and J by 3 bases, with 15 bases left in between.

V usage is TRBV18 and J usage is TRBJ1-2; the D gene is possibly TRBD1 (5 bases). Deletions cut 3 bases from V and 3 bases from J, with 8 bases between. The CDR3 sequence is 13 residues long. Germline CDR1 reads KGHSH; CDR2 reads LQKENI. CDR3 sequence reads: CASSPREDYGYTF. CDR3 coding DNA: TGTGCCAGCTCACCCAGGGAGGACTATGGCTACACCTTC.

This sequence joins TRBV5-1 and TRBJ2-5, with TRBD1 identical over 9 bases. From germline, CDR1 is SGHRS and CDR2 YFSETQ. The junction had 6 bases not matched to a gene; V was cut back by 4 bases and J by 5 bases. The CDR3 loop spans 14 amino acids. This chain's CDR3 is CASSAGQGKETQYF. The CDR3 bases are TGCGCCAGCAGCGCGGGACAGGGTAAGGAGACCCAGTACTTC.

V is TRBV7-9 and J is TRBJ2-7; 8 bases fit TRBD1. The germline V gene encodes CDR1 SEHNR and CDR2 FQNEAQ (reference sequence). This CDR3 region has 14 residues. Trimming at V came to 5 bases and at J to 6 bases, leaving 9 bases not matched to a gene. CDR3 protein: CASSLRTGRSEQYF. The CDR3 DNA reads TGTGCCAGCAGCCTAAGGACAGGGAGAAGCGAGCAGTACTTC.

The chain combines TRBV7-9 with TRBJ2-1, with 10 bases identical to TRBD2. The CDR3 has 15 residues. Germline CDR1 and CDR2: SEHNR and FQNEAQ (reference sequence). The ends lost 3 bases at V and 6 bases at J; junction bases unmatched: 5. The CDR3 sequence: CASSFSSGSGNEQFF. DNA for the CDR3: TGTGCCAGCAGCTTTTCTAGCGGGAGCGGCAATGAGCAGTTCTTC.

CDR3 sequence reads: CASSVDRGNYGYTF. The DNA for the CDR3 is TGTGCCAGCAGCGTAGACAGGGGAAACTATGGCTACACCTTC. The gene calls are TRBV9 and TRBJ1-2; 7 bases agree with TRBD1. V was clipped by 0 bases and J by 2 bases; unmatched bases: 1. Germline-derived CDR1 and CDR2 are SGDLS and YYNGEE. The CDR3 sequence is 14 residues long.

The CDR3 is CASSSIAGVYEQYF. The DNA for the CDR3 is TGTGCCAGCAGTTCAATAGCGGGAGTGTACGAGCAGTACTTC. This chain joins TRBV27 and TRBJ2-7, with TRBD2 identical over 9 bases. CDR3 size: 14 residues. V trimming: 4 bases; J trimming: 4 bases; junction bases outside the gene matches: 5. The germline V gene encodes CDR1 MNHEY and CDR2 SMNVEV (reference sequence).

Here the CDR3 reads CASSYLVPGSGEQYF. CDR3 sequence (DNA): TGTGCCAGCAGTTATCTTGTCCCGGGAAGCGGCGAGCAGTACTTC. This chain joins TRBV6-6 and TRBJ2-7; tentatively, D is TRBD2 (5 bases). V lost 3 bases, J lost 6 bases, and 18 bases lay in between. Germline V gives CDR1 MNHNY, CDR2 SVGAGI (reference sequence). This CDR3 region has 15 residues.

V usage is TRBV7-2 and J usage is TRBJ1-1; 9 nucleotides line up with TRBD1. After removal of 5 bases from V and 0 bases from J, the junction contained 7 bases not matched to a gene. Germline CDR1 is SGHTA and CDR2 is FQGNSA. This CDR3 spans 16 amino acids. The CDR3 DNA sequence: TGTGCCAGCAGCCCGCGACAGGGGGGTCTGAACACTGAAGCTTTCTTT. Its translation is CASSPRQGGLNTEAFF.

The J gene is TRBJ1-5, the V gene TRBV6-1, with a possible D match to TRBD1 (5 bases). V was clipped by 3 bases and J by 0 bases, with 6 bases between them. The CDR3 consists of 14 residues. CDR1 and CDR2 (germline): MNHNS, SASEGT. This chain's CDR3 is CASSDRASNQPQHF. The CDR3, as DNA: TGTGCCAGCAGTGACAGGGCTAGCAATCAGCCCCAGCATTTT.

V gene TRBV19 combines with J gene TRBJ1-1; 8 bases align to TRBD1. CDR3 length: 16 amino acids. Germline lookup yields CDR1 LNHDA and CDR2 SQIVND (reference sequence). With V trimmed by 7 bases and J by 2 bases, 12 bases remained unmatched. This CDR3 is CASKIGQGPVNTEAFF. The CDR3 DNA sequence: TGTGCCAGTAAAATAGGACAGGGACCCGTAAACACTGAAGCTTTCTTT.

This chain links TRBV4-3 with TRBJ2-7, with D maybe TRBD2 (6 bases). Germline CDR1 and CDR2: LGHNA and YSLEER. The CDR3 consists of 13 residues. V was cut by 0 bases and J by 6 bases, with 9 bases left in between. In nucleotides, the CDR3 is TGCGCCAGCAGCCAAGAGCGGGGAGTCGAGCAGTACTTC. This codes for CASSQERGVEQYF.

The chain is built from TRBV7-6 and TRBJ1-5, with 9 bases identical to TRBD1. The CDR3 length is 15 residues. The trim removed 5 bases at V and 4 bases at J, leaving 6 bases unmatched. CDR1 SGHVS and CDR2 FNYEAQ come from the germline V gene. The CDR3 sequence is CASSPGQGGNQPQHF. The CDR3 DNA is TGTGCCAGCAGCCCGGGACAGGGTGGGAATCAGCCCCAGCATTTT.